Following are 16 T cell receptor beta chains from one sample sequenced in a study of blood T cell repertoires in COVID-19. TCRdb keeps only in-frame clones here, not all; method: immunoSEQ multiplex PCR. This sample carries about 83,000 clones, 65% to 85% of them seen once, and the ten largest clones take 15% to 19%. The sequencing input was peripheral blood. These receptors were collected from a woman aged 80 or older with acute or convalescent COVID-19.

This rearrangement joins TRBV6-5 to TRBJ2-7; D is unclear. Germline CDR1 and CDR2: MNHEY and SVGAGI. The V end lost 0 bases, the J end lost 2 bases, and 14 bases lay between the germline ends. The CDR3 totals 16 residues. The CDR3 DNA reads TGTGCCAGCAGTTACTCGAAGAACAGTGCGACCTACGAGCAGTACTTC. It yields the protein CASSYSKNSATYEQYF.

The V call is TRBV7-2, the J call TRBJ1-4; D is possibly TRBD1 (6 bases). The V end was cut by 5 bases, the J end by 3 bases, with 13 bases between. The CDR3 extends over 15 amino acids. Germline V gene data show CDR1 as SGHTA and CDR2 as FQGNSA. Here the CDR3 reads CASSRGGAANEKLFF. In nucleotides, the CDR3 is TGTGCCAGCAGCCGGGGGGGGGCGGCTAATGAAAAACTGTTTTTT.

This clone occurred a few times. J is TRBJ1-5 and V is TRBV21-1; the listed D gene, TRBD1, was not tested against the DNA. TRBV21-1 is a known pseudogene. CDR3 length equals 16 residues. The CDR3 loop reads CASSSGDRAYNQPQHF. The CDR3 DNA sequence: TGTGCCAGCAGCAGCGGTGACAGGGCTTACAATCAGCCCCAGCATTTT.

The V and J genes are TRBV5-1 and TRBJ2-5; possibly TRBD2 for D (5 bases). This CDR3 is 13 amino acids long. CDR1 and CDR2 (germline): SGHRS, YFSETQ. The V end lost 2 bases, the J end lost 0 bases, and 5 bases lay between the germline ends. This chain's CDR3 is CASSFGNQETQYF. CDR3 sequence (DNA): TGCGCCAGCAGCTTCGGGAACCAAGAGACCCAGTACTTC.

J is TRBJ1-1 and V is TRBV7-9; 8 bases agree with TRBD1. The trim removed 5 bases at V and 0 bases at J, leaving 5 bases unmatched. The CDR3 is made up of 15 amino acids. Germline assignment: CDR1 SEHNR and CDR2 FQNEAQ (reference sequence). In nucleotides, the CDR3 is TGTGCCAGCAGCGGGACAGGACAAATGAACACTGAAGCTTTCTTT. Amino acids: CASSGTGQMNTEAFF.

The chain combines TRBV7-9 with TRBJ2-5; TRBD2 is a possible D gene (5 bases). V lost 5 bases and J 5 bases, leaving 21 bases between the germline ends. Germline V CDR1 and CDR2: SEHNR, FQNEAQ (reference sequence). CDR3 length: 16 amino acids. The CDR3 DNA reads TGTGCCAGCAGCCCGCAACTTGGGGAGAGGCGCGAGACCCAGTACTTC. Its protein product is CASSPQLGERRETQYF.

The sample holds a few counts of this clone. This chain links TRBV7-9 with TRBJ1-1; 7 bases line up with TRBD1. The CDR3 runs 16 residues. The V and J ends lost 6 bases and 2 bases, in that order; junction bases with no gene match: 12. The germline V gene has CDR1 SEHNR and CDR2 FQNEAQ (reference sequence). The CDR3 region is CASSPREGGFNTEAFF. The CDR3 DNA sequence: TGTGCCAGCAGTCCCCGGGAAGGGGGCTTTAACACTGAAGCTTTCTTT.

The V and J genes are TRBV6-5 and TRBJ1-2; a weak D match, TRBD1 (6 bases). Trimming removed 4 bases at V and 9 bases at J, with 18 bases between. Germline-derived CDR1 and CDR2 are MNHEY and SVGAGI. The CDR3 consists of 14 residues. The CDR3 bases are TGTGCCAGCAGTTCAAGCGGGACATTGAGAAGCTACACCTTC. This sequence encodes CASSSSGTLRSYTF.

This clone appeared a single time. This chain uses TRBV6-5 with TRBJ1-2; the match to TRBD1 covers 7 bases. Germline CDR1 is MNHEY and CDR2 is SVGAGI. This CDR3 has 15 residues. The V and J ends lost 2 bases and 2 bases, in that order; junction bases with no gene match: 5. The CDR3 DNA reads TGTGCCAGCAGTTACACGACAGGGAAGAACTATGGCTACACCTTC. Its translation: CASSYTTGKNYGYTF.

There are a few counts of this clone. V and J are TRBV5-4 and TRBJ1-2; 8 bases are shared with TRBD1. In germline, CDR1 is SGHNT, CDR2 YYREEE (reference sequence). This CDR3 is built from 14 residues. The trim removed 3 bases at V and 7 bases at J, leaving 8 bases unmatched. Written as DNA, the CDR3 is TGTGCCAGCAGCTCAGATTCAGGGGGCCGTGGCTACACCTTC. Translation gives CASSSDSGGRGYTF.

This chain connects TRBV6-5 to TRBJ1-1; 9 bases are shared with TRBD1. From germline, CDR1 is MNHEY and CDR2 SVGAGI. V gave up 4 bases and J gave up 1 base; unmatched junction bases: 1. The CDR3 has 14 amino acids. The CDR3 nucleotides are TGTGCCAGCAGTTCGGGACAGGGGAACACTGAAGCTTTCTTT. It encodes CASSSGQGNTEAFF.

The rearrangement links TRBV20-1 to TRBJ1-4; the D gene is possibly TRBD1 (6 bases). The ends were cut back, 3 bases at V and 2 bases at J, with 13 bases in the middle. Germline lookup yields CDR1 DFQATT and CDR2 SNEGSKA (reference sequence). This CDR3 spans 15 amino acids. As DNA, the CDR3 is TGCAGTGCTAGTTCTGGGGGCAACACTAATGAAAAACTGTTTTTT. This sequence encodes CSASSGGNTNEKLFF.

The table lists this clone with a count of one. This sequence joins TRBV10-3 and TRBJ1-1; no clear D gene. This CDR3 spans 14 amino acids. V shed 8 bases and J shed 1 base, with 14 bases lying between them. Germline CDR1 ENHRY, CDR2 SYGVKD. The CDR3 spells CAIRLGKENTEAFF. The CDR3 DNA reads TGTGCCATCCGTCTGGGCAAAGAGAACACTGAAGCTTTCTTT.

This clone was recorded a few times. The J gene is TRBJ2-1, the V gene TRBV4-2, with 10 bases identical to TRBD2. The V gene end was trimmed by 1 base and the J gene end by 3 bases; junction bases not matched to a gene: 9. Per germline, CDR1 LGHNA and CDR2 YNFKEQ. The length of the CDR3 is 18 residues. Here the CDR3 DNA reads TGTGCCAGCAGCCAAGCCGTAAATAGCGGGGGGTTCTACAATGAGCAGTTCTTC. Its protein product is CASSQAVNSGGFYNEQFF.

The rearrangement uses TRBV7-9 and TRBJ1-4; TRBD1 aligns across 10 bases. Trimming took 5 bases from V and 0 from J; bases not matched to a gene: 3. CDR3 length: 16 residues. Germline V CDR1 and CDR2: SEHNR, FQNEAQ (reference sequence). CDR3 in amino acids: CASSPGQGATNEKLFF. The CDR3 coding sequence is TGTGCCAGCAGCCCCGGACAGGGGGCAACTAATGAAAAACTGTTTTTT.

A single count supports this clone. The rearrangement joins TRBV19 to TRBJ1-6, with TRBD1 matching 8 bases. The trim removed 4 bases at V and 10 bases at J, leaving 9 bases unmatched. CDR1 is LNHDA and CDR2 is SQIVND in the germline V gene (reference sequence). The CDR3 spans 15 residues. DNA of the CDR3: TGTGCCAGTAGTAGCGGCGGACAGGGTGGATCACCCCTCCACTTT. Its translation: CASSSGGQGGSPLHF.